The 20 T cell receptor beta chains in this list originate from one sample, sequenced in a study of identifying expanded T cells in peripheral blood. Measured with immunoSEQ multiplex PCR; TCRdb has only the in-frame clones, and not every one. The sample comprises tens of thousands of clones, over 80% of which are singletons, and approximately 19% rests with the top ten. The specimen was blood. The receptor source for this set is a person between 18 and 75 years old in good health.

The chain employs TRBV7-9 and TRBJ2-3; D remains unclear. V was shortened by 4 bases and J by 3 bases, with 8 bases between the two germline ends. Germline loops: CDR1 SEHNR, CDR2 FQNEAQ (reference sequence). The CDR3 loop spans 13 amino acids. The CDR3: CASSSSRTDTQYF. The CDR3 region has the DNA TGTGCCAGCAGCTCCTCTCGGACAGATACGCAGTATTTT.

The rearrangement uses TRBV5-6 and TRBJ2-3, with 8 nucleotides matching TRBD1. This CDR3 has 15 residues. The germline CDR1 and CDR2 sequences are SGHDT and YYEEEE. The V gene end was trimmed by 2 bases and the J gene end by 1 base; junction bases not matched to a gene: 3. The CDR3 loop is CASSFVQGGTDTQYF. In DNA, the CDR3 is TGTGCCAGCAGCTTTGTACAGGGGGGCACAGATACGCAGTATTTT.

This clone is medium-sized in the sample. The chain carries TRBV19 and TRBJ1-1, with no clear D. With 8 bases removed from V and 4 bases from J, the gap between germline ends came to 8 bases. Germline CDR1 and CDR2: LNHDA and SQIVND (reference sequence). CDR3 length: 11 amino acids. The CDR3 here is CASFFATEAFF. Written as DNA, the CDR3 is TGTGCCAGTTTCTTCGCCACTGAAGCTTTCTTT.

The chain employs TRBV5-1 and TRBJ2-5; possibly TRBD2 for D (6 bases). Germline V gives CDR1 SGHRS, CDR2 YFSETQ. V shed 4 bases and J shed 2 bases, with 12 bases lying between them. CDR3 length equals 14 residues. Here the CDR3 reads CASSVGTLQETQYF. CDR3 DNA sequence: TGCGCCAGCAGCGTAGGGACTCTACAAGAGACCCAGTACTTC.

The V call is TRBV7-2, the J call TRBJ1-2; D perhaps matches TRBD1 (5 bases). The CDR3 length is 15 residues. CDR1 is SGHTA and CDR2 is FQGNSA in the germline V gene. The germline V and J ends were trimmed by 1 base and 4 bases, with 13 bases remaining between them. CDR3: CASSLGGVGVYGYTF. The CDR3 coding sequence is TGTGCCAGCAGCTTAGGAGGGGTCGGGGTCTATGGCTACACCTTC.

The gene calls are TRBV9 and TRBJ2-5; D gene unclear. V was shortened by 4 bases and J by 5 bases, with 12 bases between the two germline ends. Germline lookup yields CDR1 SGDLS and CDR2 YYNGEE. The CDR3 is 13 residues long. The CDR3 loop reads CASSPQYPETQYF. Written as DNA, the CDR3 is TGTGCCAGCAGCCCTCAGTACCCGGAGACCCAGTACTTC.

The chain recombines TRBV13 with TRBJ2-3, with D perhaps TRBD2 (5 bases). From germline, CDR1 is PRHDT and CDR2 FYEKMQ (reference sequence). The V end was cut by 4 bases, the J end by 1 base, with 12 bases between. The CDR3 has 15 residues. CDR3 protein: CASSSRGSGTDTQYF. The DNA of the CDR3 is TGTGCCAGCAGCTCCCGAGGTAGCGGCACAGATACGCAGTATTTT. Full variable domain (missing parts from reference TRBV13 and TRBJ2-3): AAGVIQSPRHLIKEKRETATLKCYPIPRHDTVYWYQQGPGQDPQFLISFYEKMQSDKGSIPDRFSAQQFSDYHSELNMSSLELGDSALYFCASSSRGSGTDTQYFGPGTRLTVL.

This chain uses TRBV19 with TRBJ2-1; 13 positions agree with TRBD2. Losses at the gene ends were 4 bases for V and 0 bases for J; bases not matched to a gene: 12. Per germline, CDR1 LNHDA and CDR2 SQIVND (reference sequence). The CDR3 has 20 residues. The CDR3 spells CASSTARGLAGISSYNEQFF. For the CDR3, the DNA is TGTGCCAGTAGTACCGCCCGGGGACTAGCGGGAATAAGCTCCTACAATGAGCAGTTCTTC.

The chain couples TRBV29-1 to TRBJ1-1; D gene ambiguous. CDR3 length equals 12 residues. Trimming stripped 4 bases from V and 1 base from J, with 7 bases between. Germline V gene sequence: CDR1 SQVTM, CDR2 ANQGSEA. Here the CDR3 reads CSVGRGNTEAFF. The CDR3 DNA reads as TGCAGCGTTGGTCGGGGGAACACTGAAGCTTTCTTT.

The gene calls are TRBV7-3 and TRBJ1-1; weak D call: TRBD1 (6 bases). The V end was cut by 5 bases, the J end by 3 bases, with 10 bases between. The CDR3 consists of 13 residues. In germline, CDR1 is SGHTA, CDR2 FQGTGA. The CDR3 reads CASSRNRDTEAFF. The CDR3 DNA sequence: TGTGCCAGCAGCCGAAACAGGGACACTGAAGCTTTCTTT.

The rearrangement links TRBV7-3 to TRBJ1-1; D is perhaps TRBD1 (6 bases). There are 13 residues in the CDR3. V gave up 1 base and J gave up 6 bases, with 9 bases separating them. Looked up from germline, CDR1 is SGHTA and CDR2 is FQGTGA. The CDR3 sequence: CASSLKRGAEAFF. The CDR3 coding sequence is TGTGCCAGCAGCTTAAAGAGGGGGGCTGAAGCTTTCTTT.

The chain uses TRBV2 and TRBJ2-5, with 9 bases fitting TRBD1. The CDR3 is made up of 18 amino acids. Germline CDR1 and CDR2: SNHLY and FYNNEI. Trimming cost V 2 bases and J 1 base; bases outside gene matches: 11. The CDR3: CASSEISGTGTFQETQYF. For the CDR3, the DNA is TGTGCCAGCAGTGAAATTTCCGGGACAGGGACCTTCCAAGAGACCCAGTACTTC.

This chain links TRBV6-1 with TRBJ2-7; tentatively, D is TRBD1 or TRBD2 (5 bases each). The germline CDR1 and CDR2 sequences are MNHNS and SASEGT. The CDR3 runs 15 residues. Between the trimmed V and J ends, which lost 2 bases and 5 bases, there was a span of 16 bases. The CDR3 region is CASSELGASSDEQYV. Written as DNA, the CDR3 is TGTGCCAGCAGTGAACTTGGGGCTAGCAGCGACGAGCAGTACGTC.

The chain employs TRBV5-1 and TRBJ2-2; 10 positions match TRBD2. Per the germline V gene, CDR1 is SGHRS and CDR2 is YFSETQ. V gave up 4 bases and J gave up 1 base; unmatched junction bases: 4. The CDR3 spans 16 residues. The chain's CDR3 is CASSKTSGLNTGELFF. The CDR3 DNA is TGCGCCAGCAGCAAGACTAGCGGGCTGAACACCGGGGAGCTGTTTTTT.

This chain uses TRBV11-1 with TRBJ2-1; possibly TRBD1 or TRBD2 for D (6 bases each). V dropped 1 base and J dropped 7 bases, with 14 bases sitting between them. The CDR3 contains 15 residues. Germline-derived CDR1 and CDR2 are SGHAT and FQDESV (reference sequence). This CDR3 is CASSLGGAYRNEQFF. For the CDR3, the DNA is TGTGCCAGCAGCTTAGGGGGGGCCTATCGGAATGAGCAGTTCTTC.

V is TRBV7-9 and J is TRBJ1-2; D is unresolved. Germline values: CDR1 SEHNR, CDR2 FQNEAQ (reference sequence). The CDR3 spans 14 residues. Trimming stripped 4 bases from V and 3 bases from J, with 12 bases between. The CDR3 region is CASSSVPHHYGYTF. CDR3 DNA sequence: TGTGCCAGCAGCTCGGTGCCGCACCACTATGGCTACACCTTC.

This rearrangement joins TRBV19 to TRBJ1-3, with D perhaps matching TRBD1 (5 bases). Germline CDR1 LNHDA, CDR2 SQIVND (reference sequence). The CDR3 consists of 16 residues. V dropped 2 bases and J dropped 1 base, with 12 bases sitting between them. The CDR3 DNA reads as TGTGCCAGTAGTATAACCAGGGTCGTATCTGGAAACACCATATATTTT. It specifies CASSITRVVSGNTIYF.

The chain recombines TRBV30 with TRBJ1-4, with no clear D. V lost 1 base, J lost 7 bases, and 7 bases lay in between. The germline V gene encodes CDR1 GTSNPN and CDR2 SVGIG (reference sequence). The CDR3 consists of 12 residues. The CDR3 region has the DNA TGTGCCTGGAGTGAGCTCCGTGAAAAACTGTTTTTT. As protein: CAWSELREKLFF. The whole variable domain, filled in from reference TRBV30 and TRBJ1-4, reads SQTIHQWPATLVQPVGSPLSLECTVEGTSNPNLYWYRQAAGRGLQLLFYSVGIGQISSEVPQNLSASRPQDRQFILSSKKLLLSDSGFYLCAWSELREKLFFGSGTQLSVL.

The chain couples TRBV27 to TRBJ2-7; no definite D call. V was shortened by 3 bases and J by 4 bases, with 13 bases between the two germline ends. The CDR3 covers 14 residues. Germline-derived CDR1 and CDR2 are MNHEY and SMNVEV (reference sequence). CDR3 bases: TGTGCCAGCAGTTTTCTTTCTAGGGTGTACGAGCAGTACTTC. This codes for CASSFLSRVYEQYF.

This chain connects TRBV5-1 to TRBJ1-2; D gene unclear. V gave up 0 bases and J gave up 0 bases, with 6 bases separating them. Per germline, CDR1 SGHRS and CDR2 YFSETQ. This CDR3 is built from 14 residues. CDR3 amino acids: CASSLENPNYGYTF. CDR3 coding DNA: TGCGCCAGCAGCTTGGAAAATCCTAACTATGGCTACACCTTC.